The 2 T cell receptor beta chains below were found in one sample sequenced in a study of cytomegalovirus exposure and HLA in healthy donors. Use of 60 Vbeta and 13 Jbeta primers characterized the PCR. Some clones are missing from TCRdb's copy, which holds only in-frame ones; the method was immunoSEQ multiplex PCR. This table holds about 140,000 clones. Sequencing input: PBMCs. The receptors were gathered from a woman aged 18 to 35 in good health and CMV-seronegative.

CDR3 residues: CASSLSDGVRTLNLNIQYF. CDR3 DNA sequence: TGTGCCAGCAGCTTGTCTGACGGGGTGCGGACGTTAAACTTAAACATTCAGTACTTC. V gene TRBV5-6 combines with J gene TRBJ2-4; D is perhaps TRBD2 (5 bases). The germline V gene has CDR1 SGHDT and CDR2 YYEEEE. V gave up 1 base and J gave up 6 bases, with 26 bases separating them. CDR3 size: 19 residues.

This chain's CDR3 is CAISASGTPEQYV. CDR3 DNA sequence: TGTGCCATCAGTGCCAGCGGGACCCCCGAGCAGTACGTC. This chain joins TRBV10-3 and TRBJ2-7; 7 nucleotides line up with TRBD2. The CDR3 has 13 amino acids. Trimming cost V 4 bases and J 6 bases; bases outside gene matches: 6. Germline V gene lookup returns CDR1 ENHRY and CDR2 SYGVKD.